Following are 27 T cell receptor beta chains from one sample sequenced in a study of radiation and T cells in renal cell carcinoma (TCRdb year 2020). The library was obtained by the immunoSEQ multiplex PCR assay. TCRdb holds this immuneACCESS table with in-frame rearrangements only. Some clones are missing; in checked studies, unresolved V genes explain under half, and the rest has no known cause. This sample gives about 130,000 clones in total; approximately 78% of them show up just once. The ten biggest clones cover about 2.9% of the sample. What this sample's time point label stands for: baseline pretreatment blood. This specimen's treatment or condition label, per the study, means: 15 Gy SBRT to primary tumor, nephrectomy 4 weeks later. Sequencing used blood, obtained from a patient whose treatment included radiotherapy and nephrectomy. The receptor source for this set is a woman aged 55-69 years with renal cell carcinoma.

J is TRBJ1-4 and V is TRBV5-1, with 8 bases identical to TRBD1. Germline V CDR1 and CDR2: SGHRS, YFSETQ. With V trimmed by 4 bases and J by 3 bases, 5 bases remained unmatched. The CDR3 runs to 15 residues. The CDR3 nucleotides are TGCGCCAGCAGCCCCACAGGGGGGCCTAATGAAAAACTGTTTTTT. Protein: CASSPTGGPNEKLFF.

The chain recombines TRBV7-3 with TRBJ2-7, with D perhaps matching TRBD1 (5 bases). V gave up 0 bases and J gave up 5 bases, with 8 bases separating them. The CDR3 is 13 residues long. The germline gives CDR1 SGHTA, CDR2 FQGTGA. The CDR3 region has the DNA TGTGCCAGCAGCTTAACCTTCAGGGACGAGCAGTACTTC. This translates into CASSLTFRDEQYF.

The V call is TRBV7-3, the J call TRBJ2-1; TRBD1 might be the D (6 bases). V gave up 5 bases and J gave up 8 bases, with 16 bases separating them. Germline CDR1 SGHTA, CDR2 FQGTGA. The CDR3 loop spans 14 amino acids. The CDR3 coding sequence is TGTGCCAGCAGCCAGGGGACCCCCTCTGATGAGCAGTTCTTC. Translation: CASSQGTPSDEQFF. The full variable domain, rest sourced from reference TRBV7-3 and TRBJ2-1, is GAGVSQTPSNKVTEKGKYVELRCDPISGHTALYWYRQSLGQGPEFLIYFQGTGAADDSGLPNDRFFAVRPEGSVSTLKIQRTERGDSAVYLCASSQGTPSDEQFFGPGTRLTVL.

This chain uses TRBV29-1 with TRBJ2-2; no reliable D call. The CDR3 is 13 amino acids. Germline values: CDR1 SQVTM, CDR2 ANQGSEA. V dropped 6 bases and J dropped 1 base, with 9 bases sitting between them. The DNA of the CDR3 is TGCAGCGTGGACGGGCAGAACACCGGGGAGCTGTTTTTT. Translation gives CSVDGQNTGELFF.

The chain joins TRBV6-6 to TRBJ2-3; unclear D gene. The V end was cut by 7 bases, the J end by 5 bases, with 10 bases between. Germline V gene sequence: CDR1 MNHNY, CDR2 SVGAGI (reference sequence). CDR3 length equals 12 residues. The CDR3 DNA reads as TGTGCCAGCACCGAGGACCGAGATACGCAGTATTTT. Protein: CASTEDRDTQYF.

The chain carries TRBV6-1 and TRBJ1-1; perhaps TRBD1 as D (5 bases). The germline gives CDR1 MNHNS, CDR2 SASEGT. The CDR3 loop spans 14 amino acids. V was pared by 6 bases and J by 5 bases, with 16 bases between. CDR3 amino acids: CASSPTGIRTEAFF. The DNA of the CDR3 is TGTGCCAGCAGCCCAACAGGAATTCGGACTGAAGCTTTCTTT.

The CDR3 region has the DNA TGTGCCACCGATTCGGACAGCCTGACCTACGAGCAGTACTTC. Translation gives CATDSDSLTYEQYF. V usage is TRBV2 and J usage is TRBJ2-7; D is possibly TRBD1 (6 bases). The CDR3 spans 14 residues. Trimming pared 10 bases from V and 2 bases from J, leaving 18 bases between. Germline assignment: CDR1 SNHLY and CDR2 FYNNEI.

The rearrangement uses TRBV16 and TRBJ1-2; a weak D match, TRBD1 (6 bases). Germline V gene sequence: CDR1 KGHSY, CDR2 FQNENV. V lost 3 bases to trimming and J lost 5 bases, with 22 bases between them. The CDR3 consists of 17 residues. CDR3 sequence: CASSQNVIGGLHYGYTF. Written as DNA, the CDR3 is TGTGCCAGCAGCCAGAATGTTATCGGGGGGCTTCATTATGGCTACACCTTC.

The chain has TRBV6-6 and TRBJ1-4; 7 bases align to TRBD1. The CDR3 contains 14 residues. The V segment lost 4 bases and the J segment 8 bases; nucleotides outside the gene matches: 7. CDR1 and CDR2 from the germline V gene are MNHNY and SVGAGI (reference sequence). This CDR3 reads CASSFGQAGEKLFF. The CDR3 nucleotides read TGTGCCAGCAGTTTCGGACAGGCAGGAGAAAAACTGTTTTTT.

CDR3 in amino acids: CASSYPDRIAEAFF. CDR3 in DNA: TGTGCCAGCAGTTACCCGGACAGAATTGCTGAAGCTTTCTTT. This chain connects TRBV6-6 to TRBJ1-1; D may be TRBD1 (6 bases). The CDR3 is 14 residues long. Trimming took off 2 bases at V and 6 bases at J, with 13 bases between the two ends. Looked up from germline, CDR1 is MNHNY and CDR2 is SVGAGI (reference sequence).

The chain has TRBV19 and TRBJ1-2; weak D call: TRBD1 (6 bases). The germline V gene has CDR1 LNHDA and CDR2 SQIVND (reference sequence). Deletions cut 1 base from V and 4 bases from J, with 16 bases between. This CDR3 region has 16 residues. This chain's CDR3 is CASSIGLQGPLYGYTF. Here the CDR3 DNA reads TGTGCCAGTAGTATAGGCCTCCAGGGGCCTCTCTATGGCTACACCTTC. Together with reference TRBV19 and TRBJ1-2, the CDR3 gives the full variable domain: DGGITQSPKYLFRKEGQNVTLSCEQNLNHDAMYWYRQDPGQGLRLIYYSQIVNDFQKGDIAEGYSVSREKKESFPLTVTSAQKNPTAFYLCASSIGLQGPLYGYTFGSGTRLTVV.

The chain joins TRBV19 to TRBJ2-1; TRBD2 aligns across 8 bases. This CDR3 has 15 amino acids. Trimming cost V 2 bases and J 6 bases; bases outside gene matches: 6. Per the germline V gene, CDR1 is LNHDA and CDR2 is SQIVND (reference sequence). CDR3 protein: CASSINSGAPNEQFF. CDR3 DNA: TGTGCCAGTAGTATAAATAGCGGGGCACCCAATGAGCAGTTCTTC.

The chain carries TRBV9 and TRBJ2-1, with D tentatively TRBD1 or TRBD2 (5 bases each). Trimming pared 0 bases from V and 7 bases from J, leaving 14 bases between. Germline loops: CDR1 SGDLS, CDR2 YYNGEE. This CDR3 has 15 residues. DNA of the CDR3: TGTGCCAGCAGCGTAGGGGGGAGCCCATGGAATGAGCAGTTCTTC. Amino acid sequence: CASSVGGSPWNEQFF.

The chain joins TRBV27 to TRBJ2-7, with TRBD1 matching 7 bases. CDR3 length: 18 residues. Germline V gives CDR1 MNHEY, CDR2 SMNVEV (reference sequence). V was clipped by 8 bases and J by 2 bases; unmatched bases: 21. As DNA, the CDR3 is TGTGCCAGCGGGTCCTATGACAGGGACCTATTCCCTCCCTACGAGCAGTACTTC. Its protein is CASGSYDRDLFPPYEQYF.

The V gene is TRBV9, the J gene TRBJ2-2; tentatively, D is TRBD1 or TRBD2 (6 bases each). V gave up 3 bases and J gave up 2 bases, with 17 bases separating them. CDR3 length: 17 residues. The germline gives CDR1 SGDLS, CDR2 YYNGEE. The CDR3 is CASSETPGGPNTGELFF. The DNA of the CDR3 is TGTGCCAGCAGCGAAACCCCTGGGGGGCCTAACACCGGGGAGCTGTTTTTT. The variable domain in full, with the rest retrieved from reference TRBV9 and TRBJ2-2, is DSGVTQTPKHLITATGQRVTLRCSPRSGDLSVYWYQQSLDQGLQFLIQYYNGEERAKGNILERFSAQQFPDLHSELNLSSLELGDSALYFCASSETPGGPNTGELFFGEGSRLTVL.

As concerns this clone: The same CDR3 can be traced to other DNA sequences in this sample. The chain uses TRBV18 and TRBJ2-7; 8 nucleotides line up with TRBD1. This CDR3 is 13 amino acids long. V dropped 5 bases and J dropped 0; count of bases not matched to a gene: 0. CDR1 is KGHSH, CDR2 LQKENI, per germline. Here the CDR3 reads CASSGQGSYEQYF. The CDR3 bases are TGTGCCAGCTCAGGACAGGGCTCCTACGAGCAGTACTTC.

The chain joins TRBV29-1 to TRBJ2-6; D gene uncertain. CDR3 size: 12 residues. The germline V gene has CDR1 SQVTM and CDR2 ANQGSEA. Between the trimmed V and J ends, which lost 4 bases and 3 bases, there was a span of 4 bases. The CDR3 DNA reads as TGCAGCGTTGCGAGTGGGGCCAACGTCCTGACTTTC. It is translated as CSVASGANVLTF.

The rearrangement joins TRBV10-3 to TRBJ1-4; D is undetermined. This CDR3 contains 12 residues. Germline CDR1 ENHRY, CDR2 SYGVKD. Trimming stripped 6 bases from V and 8 bases from J, with 10 bases between. The CDR3 here is CAISPTGEKLFF. The CDR3 DNA follows: TGTGCCATCAGCCCGACGGGGGAAAAACTGTTTTTT.

This chain connects TRBV6-5 to TRBJ1-6; TRBD1 might be the D (5 bases). V dropped 2 bases and J dropped 11 bases, with 13 bases sitting between them. This CDR3 has 14 residues. Germline V gives CDR1 MNHEY, CDR2 SVGAGI. The CDR3 spells CASSYRGSEAPLHF. In DNA, the CDR3 is TGTGCCAGCAGTTACAGGGGATCAGAGGCACCCCTCCACTTT.

The chain links TRBV30 to TRBJ1-3; no definite D call. The CDR3 is 16 residues long. CDR1 and CDR2 from the germline V gene are GTSNPN and SVGIG (reference sequence). Between the trimmed V and J ends, which lost 4 bases and 1 base, there was a span of 17 bases. CDR3 sequence: CAWNRRVAVSGNTIYF. The CDR3 DNA follows: TGTGCCTGGAATCGGAGGGTCGCTGTGTCTGGAAACACCATATATTTT.

The V call is TRBV6-6, the J call TRBJ2-3; no reliable D call. The germline gives CDR1 MNHNY, CDR2 SVGAGI (reference sequence). CDR3 length: 14 residues. The germline V and J ends were trimmed by 6 bases and 2 bases, with 12 bases remaining between them. DNA of the CDR3: TGTGCCAGCAGCCTATTGGGGTTCACAGATACGCAGTATTTT. Encoded protein: CASSLLGFTDTQYF.

This chain connects TRBV6-5 to TRBJ2-1, with unresolved D. The CDR3 sequence is 11 residues long. V was trimmed by 4 bases and J by 7 bases, leaving 5 bases between them. Germline CDR1 is MNHEY and CDR2 is SVGAGI. CDR3 residues: CASSSPNEQFF. The CDR3 coding sequence is TGTGCCAGCAGTTCGCCGAATGAGCAGTTCTTC.

This clone was found once. The chain employs TRBV7-2 and TRBJ2-3, with D possibly TRBD1 on 7 matching bases. Trimming left V 7 bases short and J 8 bases short, with 22 bases between. Germline CDR1 is SGHTA and CDR2 is FQGNSA. The CDR3 totals 15 residues. CDR3 bases: TGTGCCAGCATCCAGGAGGGGGCGCCTTTGGGTACGCAGTATTTT. This translates into CASIQEGAPLGTQYF.

This clone was counted a single time. This chain joins TRBV6-5 and TRBJ1-1; D gene ambiguous. Germline CDR1 is MNHEY and CDR2 is SVGAGI. With 10 bases removed from V and 0 bases from J, the gap between germline ends came to 6 bases. The CDR3 is 11 residues long. Here the CDR3 DNA reads TGTGCCACTCGGATGAACACTGAAGCTTTCTTT. This translates into CATRMNTEAFF.

The chain has TRBV11-2 and TRBJ2-7, with a weak D call TRBD1 (6 bases). Germline-derived CDR1 and CDR2 are SGHAT and FQNNGV. The CDR3 spans 14 residues. V was pared by 4 bases and J by 7 bases, with 17 bases between. CDR3 in amino acids: CASSSVNRVGEQYF. The CDR3, as DNA: TGTGCCAGCAGCTCAGTTAACAGGGTCGGGGAGCAGTACTTC.

The chain carries TRBV5-1 and TRBJ1-2; D is uncertain. The CDR3 is 12 residues long. The V gene's germline CDR1 is SGHRS and CDR2 YFSETQ. V shed 4 bases and J shed 8 bases, with 12 bases lying between them. CDR3 in DNA: TGCGCCAGCAGCCAAGACGACTGGGGCTACACCTTC. Translating it yields CASSQDDWGYTF.

The rearrangement joins TRBV19 to TRBJ1-2, with 9 bases fitting TRBD1. Germline V lookup: CDR1 LNHDA, CDR2 SQIVND (reference sequence). The ends lost 3 bases at V and 4 bases at J; junction bases unmatched: 3. The length of the CDR3 is 14 residues. The CDR3 DNA reads TGTGCCAGTAGTATTACAGGGGGCGGCTATGGCTACACCTTC. Amino acid sequence: CASSITGGGYGYTF.